This T cell receptor beta chain was recovered during a study of blood T cell repertoires in COVID-19. Background on the study: Material from acute and convalescent COVID-19 was sourced from the United States, Italy and Spain.

Participants' own reports of clinical history determined their cohort assignment. As handled by the study authors: Amplification of reference gene primers provided the estimated nucleated cell counts. Repertoires were generated with immunoSEQ multiplex PCR, while TCRdb's copy carries only in-frame clones and drops some. Clone size and V and J calls were adopted from that table, with D and trimming inferred from the DNA. The table shows about 270,000 clones, with approximately 90% occurring only once. CDR1 and CDR2 from the germline V gene are SGHRS and YFSETQ. The CDR3 is 15 amino acids. V was pared by 2 bases and J by 2 bases, with 4 bases of the junction left unmatched. Concerning this clone itself: This specimen includes other DNA sequences encoding the same CDR3.

The sample was PBMCs or T cells enriched from blood (not recorded which). This chain connects TRBV5-1 to TRBJ1-5; 7 bases line up with TRBD1. This clonotype was sampled from a man aged 35-49 years who had been exposed to COVID-19. The CDR3 spells CASSLSGQGNQPQHF. In nucleotides, the CDR3 is TGCGCCAGCAGCTTAAGCGGACAGGGCAATCAGCCCCAGCATTTT.